This T cell receptor beta chain was documented in a study of human T cells and chemical hapten exposure. Findings and limits, study-wide: Once DPC sensitization occurred, TCRs above 1 in 1000 frequency showed no change.

Time point specified: patch test 2, 6 weeks after DPC sensitization. As for treatment: therapeutic diphenylcyclopropenone sensitization with weekly scalp DPC. As concerns this clonotype: Antigen unknown.

MiXCR, applied by TCRdb to the RACE reads, yields one record per CDR3 protein. The profile shows 80,000 to 95,000 distinct CDR3 sequences, approximately 11% of them singletons. The CDR3 loop spans 17 amino acids. V was clipped by 2 bases and J by 6 bases; unmatched bases: 16. The germline gives CDR1 MNHEY, CDR2 SVGEGT. This chain links TRBV6-2 or TRBV6-3 with TRBJ2-7; 7 bases are a match to TRBD1. This TCR was sampled from a man between 35 and 55 years old with alopecia areata. Some clones in this sample may be carry-over from other donors' samples. The source was whole blood, collected in connection with sensitization to the hapten diphenylcyclopropenone (DPC). CDR3 in DNA: TGTGCCAGCAGTTACGTCTCCCGGATGGACAGGCTAGGCGAGCAGTACTTC. Its translation: CASSYVSRMDRLGEQYF.